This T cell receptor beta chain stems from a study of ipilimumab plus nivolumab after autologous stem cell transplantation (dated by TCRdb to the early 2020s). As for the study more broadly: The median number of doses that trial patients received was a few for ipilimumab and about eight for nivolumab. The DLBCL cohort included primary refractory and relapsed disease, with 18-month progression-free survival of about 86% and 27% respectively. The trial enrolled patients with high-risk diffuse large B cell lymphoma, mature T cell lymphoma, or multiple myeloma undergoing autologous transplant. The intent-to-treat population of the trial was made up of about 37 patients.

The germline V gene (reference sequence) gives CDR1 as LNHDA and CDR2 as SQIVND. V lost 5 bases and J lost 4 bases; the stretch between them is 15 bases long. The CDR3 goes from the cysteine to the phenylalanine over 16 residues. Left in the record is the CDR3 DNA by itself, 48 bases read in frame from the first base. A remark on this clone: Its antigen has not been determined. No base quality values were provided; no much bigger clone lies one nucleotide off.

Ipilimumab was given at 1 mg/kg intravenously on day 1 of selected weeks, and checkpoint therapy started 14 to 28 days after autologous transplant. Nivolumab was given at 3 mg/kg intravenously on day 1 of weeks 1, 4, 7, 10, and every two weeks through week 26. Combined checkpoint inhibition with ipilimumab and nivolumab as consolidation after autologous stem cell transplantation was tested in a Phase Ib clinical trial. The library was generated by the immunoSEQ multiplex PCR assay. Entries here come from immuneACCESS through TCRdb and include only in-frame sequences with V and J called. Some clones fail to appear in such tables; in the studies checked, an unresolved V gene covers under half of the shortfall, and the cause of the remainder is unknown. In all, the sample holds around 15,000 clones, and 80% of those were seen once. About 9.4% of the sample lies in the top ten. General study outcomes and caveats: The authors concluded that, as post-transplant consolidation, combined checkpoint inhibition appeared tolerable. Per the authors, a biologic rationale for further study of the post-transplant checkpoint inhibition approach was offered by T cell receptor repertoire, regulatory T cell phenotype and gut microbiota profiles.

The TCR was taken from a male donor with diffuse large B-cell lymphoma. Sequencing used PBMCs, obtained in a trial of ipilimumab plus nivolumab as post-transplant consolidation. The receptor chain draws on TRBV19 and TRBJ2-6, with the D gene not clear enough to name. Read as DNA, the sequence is TGTGCCAGTAGTGCCGACCGCTCGGCAGGGGCCAACGTCCTGACTTTC. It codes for CASSADRSAGANVLTF.